This T cell receptor (beta chain) stems from a study of long-term antiretroviral therapy in people with HIV. Germline-derived CDR1 and CDR2 are SGDLS and YYNGEE. Trimming took 4 bases from V and 0 from J, leaving 7 bases between them. The CDR3 is made up of 14 amino acids. The assay used was immunoSEQ (version v3.0), run at survey level. The assay was immunoSEQ multiplex PCR, and TCRdb's table has in-frame clones only and misses some. The sample shows fewer than 30,000 clones, roughly 84% of them seen only once. This chain uses TRBV9 with TRBJ1-4; D ambiguous. The TCR was taken from a woman in her twenties or thirties with HIV. Sequencing used unsorted PBMCs, obtained 0.8 years after starting antiretroviral therapy. CDR3 nucleotides: TGTGCCAGCAGCCTAGACGCAACTAATGAAAAACTGTTTTTT. Translating it yields CASSLDATNEKLFF. The full variable domain, in which reference TRBV9 and TRBJ1-4 provide the parts outside the CDR3, is DSGVTQTPKHLITATGQRVTLRCSPRSGDLSVYWYQQSLDQGLQFLIQYYNGEERAKGNILERFSAQQFPDLHSELNLSSLELGDSALYFCASSLDATNEKLFFGSGTQLSVL.